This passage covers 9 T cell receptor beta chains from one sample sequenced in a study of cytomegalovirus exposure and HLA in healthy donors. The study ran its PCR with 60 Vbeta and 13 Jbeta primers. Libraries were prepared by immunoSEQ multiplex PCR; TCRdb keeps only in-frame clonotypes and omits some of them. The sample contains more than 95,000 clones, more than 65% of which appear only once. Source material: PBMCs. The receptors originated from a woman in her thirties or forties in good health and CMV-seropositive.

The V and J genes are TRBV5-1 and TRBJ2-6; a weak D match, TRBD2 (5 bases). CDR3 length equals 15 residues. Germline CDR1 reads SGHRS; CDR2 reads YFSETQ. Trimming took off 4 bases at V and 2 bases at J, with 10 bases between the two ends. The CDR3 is CASSITSTGANVLTF. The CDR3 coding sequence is TGCGCCAGCAGCATCACTAGTACTGGGGCCAACGTCCTGACTTTC.

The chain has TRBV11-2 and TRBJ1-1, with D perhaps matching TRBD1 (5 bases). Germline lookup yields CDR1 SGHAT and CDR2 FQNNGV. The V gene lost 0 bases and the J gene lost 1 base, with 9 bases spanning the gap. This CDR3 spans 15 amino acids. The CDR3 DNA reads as TGTGCCAGCAGCTTAGATGGCAGGGAGAACACTGAAGCTTTCTTT. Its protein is CASSLDGRENTEAFF.

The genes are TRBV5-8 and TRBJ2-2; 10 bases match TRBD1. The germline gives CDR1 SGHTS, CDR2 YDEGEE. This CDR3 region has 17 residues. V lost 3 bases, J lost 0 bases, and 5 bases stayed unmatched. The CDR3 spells CASSYTGTGANTGELFF. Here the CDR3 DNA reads TGTGCCAGCAGCTATACCGGGACAGGGGCGAACACCGGGGAGCTGTTTTTT.

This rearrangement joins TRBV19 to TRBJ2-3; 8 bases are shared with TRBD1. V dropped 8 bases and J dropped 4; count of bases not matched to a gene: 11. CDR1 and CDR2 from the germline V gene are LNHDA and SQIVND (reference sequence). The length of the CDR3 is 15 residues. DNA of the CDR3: TGTGCCAGTCGGGCACGACAGGGGTTTGCAGATACGCAGTATTTT. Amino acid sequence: CASRARQGFADTQYF.

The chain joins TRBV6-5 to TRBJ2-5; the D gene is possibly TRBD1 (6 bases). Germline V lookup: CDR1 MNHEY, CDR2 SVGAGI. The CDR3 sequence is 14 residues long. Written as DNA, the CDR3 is TGTCCATCACTACCTAAAGGGGGAATGGAGACCCAGTACTTC. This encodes CPSLPKGGMETQYF.

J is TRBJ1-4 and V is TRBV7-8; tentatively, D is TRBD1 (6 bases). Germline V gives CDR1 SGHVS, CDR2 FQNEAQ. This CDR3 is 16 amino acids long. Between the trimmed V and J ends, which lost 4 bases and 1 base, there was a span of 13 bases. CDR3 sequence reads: CASSSGRGRTNEKLFF. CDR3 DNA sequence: TGTGCCAGCAGCTCAGGGAGGGGGAGAACTAATGAAAAACTGTTTTTT.

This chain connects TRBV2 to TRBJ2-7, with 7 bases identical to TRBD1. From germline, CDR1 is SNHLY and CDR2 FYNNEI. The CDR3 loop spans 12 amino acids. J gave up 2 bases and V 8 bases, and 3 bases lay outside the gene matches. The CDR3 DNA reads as TGTGCCAGCGGGGGACAGACCTACGAGCAGTACTTC. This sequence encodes CASGGQTYEQYF.

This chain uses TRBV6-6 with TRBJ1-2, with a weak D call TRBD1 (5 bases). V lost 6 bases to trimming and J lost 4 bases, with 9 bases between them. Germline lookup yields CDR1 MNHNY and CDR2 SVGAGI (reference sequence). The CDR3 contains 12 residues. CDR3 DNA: TGTGCCAGCAGCGACAGAGGCTATGGCTACACCTTC. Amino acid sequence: CASSDRGYGYTF.

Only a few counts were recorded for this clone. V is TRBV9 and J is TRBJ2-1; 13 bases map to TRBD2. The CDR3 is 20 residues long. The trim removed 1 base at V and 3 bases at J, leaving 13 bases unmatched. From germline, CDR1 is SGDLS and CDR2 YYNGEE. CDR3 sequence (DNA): TGTGCCAGCAGCGTAACGGCAGGGACTAGCGGGACTAGACTCTACAATGAGCAGTTCTTC. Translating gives CASSVTAGTSGTRLYNEQFF.